This T cell receptor (beta chain) was documented in a study of blood T cell repertoires in COVID-19 (dated by TCRdb to about 2020). Study-wide context: The collaborator samples originated in the United States, Italy and Spain and spanned the acute and convalescent phases of COVID-19. The material from the prospective study consisted of cDNA or gDNA derived from T cells, B-cell-depleted T cells, or PBMCs. Deeply sampled blood TCRbeta repertoires from subjects exposed to, actively infected with, or recovered from COVID-19 were included in the dataset. A freely available public database, intended as a resource for researchers studying the immune response to SARS-CoV-2, is where the repertoires were released. The samples were drawn from two sources: the first 160 participants of the ongoing ImmuneRACE study, and 1,254 subjects contributed by 6 global collaborators. A de-identified subject ID, COVID-19 status, age in years and sex were almost always included in the sample metadata. Where available, HLA class I and class II types were obtained from metadata supplied by the sample provider rather than from assay-based typing.

The study at large found these results: Clinical and demographic metadata were provided uncurated, with the amount varying by source and participant.

From cysteine to phenylalanine, the CDR3 is 14 amino acids long. CDR3 DNA is the only sequence kept; it has 42 bases, read in frame from the first base. V sheds 0 bases and J sheds 1 base, leaving 7 bases between their ends. CDR1 and CDR2 were assigned from the germline V gene as MNHEY and SVGAGI. At one collaborating source in Seattle, patients were enrolled during active infection and were followed longitudinally through the course of disease. Whole blood was collected in K2EDTA tubes by collaborating institutions according to the institutions' own protocols. Collaborator samples were shipped for TCRbeta analysis as frozen whole blood, isolated PBMCs, or DNA extracted from either sample type. As to this clone: The antigen it recognizes is unknown. Base qualities are missing; no much larger clone stands one base away.

TCRbeta CDR3 regions were amplified from genomic DNA by means of the immunoSEQ Assay, a bias-controlled multiplex PCR. Concerning the study's data processing: The number of nucleated cells in each sample was estimated from the amplification of reference gene primers within the assay. To quantify the absolute abundance of each unique TCRbeta CDR3 rearrangement, sequence reads were collapsed and filtered. For each sample, productive Simpson clonality was calculated as the square root of Simpson's diversity index over productive rearrangements. Imported from immuneACCESS, the table was reduced by TCRdb to in-frame sequences with V and J called. These copies leave out some clones; in studies compared against another copy, an unresolved V gene accounts for under half, and the cause of the remainder is not known. Clone size and the V and J calls come from that table; the DNA yielded D and trimming. The sample table shows some 370,000 clones, and about 90% are seen once. Of the sample, 8% to 13% falls within the top ten clones.

The sequence is built from TRBV6-5 and TRBJ2-7; tentative D gene TRBD2, with 6 bases matching. The sequence was collected from a woman in her twenties or thirties with COVID-19, enrolled during active disease. Sequencing was performed on peripheral blood. The CDR3 corresponds to CASSYSGGSYEQYF. The DNA sequence reads TGTGCCAGCAGTTACTCTGGAGGGTCCTACGAGCAGTACTTC.